The sequence of this TCR beta chain was determined in a study of chronic HIV infection and antiretroviral therapy (dated by TCRdb to the mid-2010s). The cysteine opens and the phenylalanine closes a CDR3 of 15 amino acids. Only CDR3 DNA is held: 45 bases, read in frame from base 1. CDR1 and CDR2, per the germline V gene (reference sequence), are PRHDT and FYEKMQ. Trimmed from V: 2 bases; trimmed from J: 9 bases; junction bases lacking a gene match: 9. Notes on this clonotype: Its specific antigen is unknown. The sample holds no much larger clone one base away, and base qualities are not on file.

The library was built by means of 5' RACE. Reads for this sample came from an Illumina MiSeq. Using fastp at Q25 and MiXCR, TCRdb reprocessed the public reads and kept productive beta chains. Entries are consolidated by CDR3 protein sequence, retaining the most common genes and DNA. The sample table contains roughly 48,000 distinct CDR3 sequences; only one count was recorded for 15% to 20% of them. About 2.7% of the sample comes from the top ten. Recombination joined TRBV13 with TRBJ2-1, and 8 bases in between align with TRBD2. The sequence was collected from an adult who had HIV and had not received antiretroviral therapy, or was an uninfected healthy control (not recorded which). Sequencing was carried out using peripheral blood. The CDR3 reads CASSLRPSGSLEQFF. The DNA sequence reads TGTGCCAGCAGCTTAAGGCCTAGCGGGTCACTTGAGCAGTTCTTC.